These T cell receptor beta chains were read from a single sample in a study of blood T cell repertoires in COVID-19. The data were produced by immunoSEQ multiplex PCR, yet TCRdb's version contains in-frame clones alone and is incomplete. The sample has around 250,000 clones, around 80% seen once. What was sequenced was peripheral blood. These receptors all come from an elderly man with acute or convalescent COVID-19. Both conserved end residues are part of each CDR3. The D gene is left open where the match is weak. Part of the rows lack a size; the others show once, few, many or a class for expanded clones.

j_call: TRBJ2-4
d_call: TRBD1
clone_size: few
v_call: TRBV6-2/TRBV6-3
cdr3_aa: CASNYAGTGLQYF
cdr3_nt: TGTGCCAGCAATTACGCGGGGACAGGGCTTCAGTACTTC

j_call: TRBJ2-1
d_call: .
clone_size: .
v_call: TRBV2
cdr3_aa: CATQGNEQFF
cdr3_nt: TGTGCCACGCAGGGAAATGAGCAGTTCTTC

j_call: TRBJ2-5
d_call: TRBD1
clone_size: .
v_call: TRBV19
cdr3_aa: CASRYRGQETQYF
cdr3_nt: TGTGCCAGCCGATACAGGGGGCAAGAGACCCAGTACTTC

j_call: TRBJ1-4
d_call: .
clone_size: .
v_call: TRBV2
cdr3_aa: CASSEEWGGEKLFF
cdr3_nt: TGTGCCAGCAGTGAGGAGTGGGGCGGTGAAAAACTGTTTTTT

j_call: TRBJ2-1
d_call: .
clone_size: .
v_call: TRBV5-1
cdr3_aa: CASSTLPLDVSSYNEQFF
cdr3_nt: TGCGCCAGCAGCACCCTACCCCTAGACGTGAGCTCCTACAATGAGCAGTTCTTC

j_call: TRBJ1-2
d_call: .
clone_size: .
v_call: TRBV5-1
cdr3_aa: CASSLGSINYGYTF
cdr3_nt: TGCGCCAGCAGCTTGGGCAGTATAAACTATGGCTACACCTTC

j_call: TRBJ2-3
d_call: TRBD2
clone_size: .
v_call: TRBV28
cdr3_aa: CASSAAGGNTDTQYF
cdr3_nt: TGTGCCAGCAGTGCAGCGGGGGGGAACACAGATACGCAGTATTTT

j_call: TRBJ2-3
d_call: .
clone_size: .
v_call: TRBV5-1
cdr3_aa: CASSPDKHTQYF
cdr3_nt: TGCGCCAGCAGCCCGGACAAACATACGCAGTATTTT

j_call: TRBJ1-2
d_call: .
clone_size: .
v_call: TRBV5-4
cdr3_aa: CASSFGSLGYTF
cdr3_nt: TGTGCCAGCAGCTTCGGGAGTCTCGGCTACACCTTC

j_call: TRBJ1-1
d_call: TRBD1
clone_size: .
v_call: TRBV29-1
cdr3_aa: CSAGQGNTEAFF
cdr3_nt: TGCAGCGCCGGACAGGGGAACACTGAAGCTTTCTTT

j_call: TRBJ2-3
d_call: TRBD2
clone_size: once
v_call: TRBV7-2
cdr3_aa: CASSLVALAGASSTDTQYF
cdr3_nt: TGTGCCAGCAGCTTAGTCGCTCTAGCGGGAGCTTCTAGCACAGATACGCAGTATTTT

j_call: TRBJ2-1
d_call: TRBD2
clone_size: once
v_call: TRBV4-2
cdr3_aa: CASSQPTGGGYNEQFF
cdr3_nt: TGTGCCAGCAGCCAACCGACTGGCGGGGGCTACAATGAGCAGTTCTTC

j_call: TRBJ2-1
d_call: .
clone_size: .
v_call: TRBV5-1
cdr3_aa: CASSRDTGNYNEQFF
cdr3_nt: TGCGCCAGCAGCCGGGACACCGGGAATTACAATGAGCAGTTCTTC

j_call: TRBJ1-4
d_call: .
clone_size: once
v_call: TRBV6-5
cdr3_aa: CASRPTGRNEKLFF
cdr3_nt: TGTGCCAGCAGACCGACGGGGAGGAATGAAAAACTGTTTTTT

j_call: TRBJ2-3
d_call: .
clone_size: once
v_call: TRBV19
cdr3_aa: CASASLGASTDTQYF
cdr3_nt: TGTGCCTCGGCGTCGTTGGGGGCTAGCACAGATACGCAGTATTTT

j_call: TRBJ2-5
d_call: .
clone_size: .
v_call: TRBV11-2
cdr3_aa: CASSFSPARAQETQYF
cdr3_nt: TGTGCCAGCAGCTTCTCCCCGGCCAGGGCACAAGAGACCCAGTACTTC